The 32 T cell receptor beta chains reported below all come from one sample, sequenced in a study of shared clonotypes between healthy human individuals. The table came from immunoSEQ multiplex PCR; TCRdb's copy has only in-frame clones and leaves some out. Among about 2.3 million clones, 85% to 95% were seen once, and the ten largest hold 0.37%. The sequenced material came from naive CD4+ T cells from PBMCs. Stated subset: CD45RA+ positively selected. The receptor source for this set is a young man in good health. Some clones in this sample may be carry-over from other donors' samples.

The CDR3 DNA reads TGTGCCAGCAGCCGGAAAACAGGTGGGAATGAAAAACTGTTTTTT. Its protein product is CASSRKTGGNEKLFF. The V call is TRBV5-4, the J call TRBJ1-4; D might be TRBD1 (5 bases). Germline loops: CDR1 SGHNT, CDR2 YYREEE (reference sequence). Trimming cost V 4 bases and J 5 bases, with 15 bases left between them. The CDR3 runs to 15 residues. The full variable domain, its missing parts supplied by reference TRBV5-4 and TRBJ1-4, is ETGVTQSPTHLIKTRGQQVTLRCSSQSGHNTVSWYQQALGQGPQFIFQYYREEENGRGNFPPRFSGLQFPNYSSELNVNALELDDSALYLCASSRKTGGNEKLFFGSGTQLSVL.

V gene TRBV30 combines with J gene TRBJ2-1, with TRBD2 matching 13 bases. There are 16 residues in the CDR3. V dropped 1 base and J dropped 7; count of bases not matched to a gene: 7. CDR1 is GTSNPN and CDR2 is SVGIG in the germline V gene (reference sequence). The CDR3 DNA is TGTGCCTGGAGTGGGTATACTAGCGGGAGGGGAAATGAGCAGTTCTTC. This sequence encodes CAWSGYTSGRGNEQFF.

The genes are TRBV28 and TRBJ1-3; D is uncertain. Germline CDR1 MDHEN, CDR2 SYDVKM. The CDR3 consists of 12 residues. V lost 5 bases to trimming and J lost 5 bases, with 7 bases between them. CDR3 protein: CASSAFRNTIYF. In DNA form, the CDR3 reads TGTGCCAGCAGTGCCTTCCGAAACACCATATATTTT.

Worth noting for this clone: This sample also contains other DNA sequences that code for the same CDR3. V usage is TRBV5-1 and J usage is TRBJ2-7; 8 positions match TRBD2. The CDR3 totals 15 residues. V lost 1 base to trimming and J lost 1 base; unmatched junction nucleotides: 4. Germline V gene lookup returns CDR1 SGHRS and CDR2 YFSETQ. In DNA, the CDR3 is TGCGCCAGCAGCTTGACCGGGAGGGGGTCCTACGAGCAGTACTTC. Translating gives CASSLTGRGSYEQYF.

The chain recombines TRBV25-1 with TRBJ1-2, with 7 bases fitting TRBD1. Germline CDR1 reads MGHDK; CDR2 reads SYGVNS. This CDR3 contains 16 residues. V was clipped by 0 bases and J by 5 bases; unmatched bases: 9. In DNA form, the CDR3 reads TGTGCCAGCAGTGAATATTCCCGGGACAGTCTATATGGCTACACCTTC. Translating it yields CASSEYSRDSLYGYTF.

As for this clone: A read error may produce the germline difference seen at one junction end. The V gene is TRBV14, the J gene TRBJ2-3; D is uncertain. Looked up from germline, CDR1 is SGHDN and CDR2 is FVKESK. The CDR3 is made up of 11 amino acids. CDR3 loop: CASGHTDTQYF. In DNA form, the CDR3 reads TGTGCCAGCGGCCACACAGATACGCAGTATTTT.

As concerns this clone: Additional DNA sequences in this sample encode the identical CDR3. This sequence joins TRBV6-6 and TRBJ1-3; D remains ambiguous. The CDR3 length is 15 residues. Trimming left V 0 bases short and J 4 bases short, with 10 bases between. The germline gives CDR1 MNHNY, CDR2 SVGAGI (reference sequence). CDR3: CASSYSSRVGNTIYF. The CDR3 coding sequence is TGTGCCAGCAGTTACTCGAGTAGGGTAGGAAACACCATATATTTT.

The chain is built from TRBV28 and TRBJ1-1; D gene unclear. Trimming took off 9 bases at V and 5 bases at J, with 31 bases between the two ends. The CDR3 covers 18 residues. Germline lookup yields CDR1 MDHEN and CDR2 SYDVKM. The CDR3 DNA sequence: TGTGCCAGTCACGAGGGAATTGGTTATTTTTTTAACTTTACTGAAGCTTTCTTT. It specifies CASHEGIGYFFNFTEAFF.

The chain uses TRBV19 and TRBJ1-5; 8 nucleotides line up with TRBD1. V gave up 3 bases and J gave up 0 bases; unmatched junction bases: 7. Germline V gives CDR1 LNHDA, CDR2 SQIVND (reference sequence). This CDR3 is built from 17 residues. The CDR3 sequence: CASSIYQGAYSNQPQHF. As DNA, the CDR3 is TGTGCCAGTAGTATTTACCAGGGGGCTTATAGCAATCAGCCCCAGCATTTT.

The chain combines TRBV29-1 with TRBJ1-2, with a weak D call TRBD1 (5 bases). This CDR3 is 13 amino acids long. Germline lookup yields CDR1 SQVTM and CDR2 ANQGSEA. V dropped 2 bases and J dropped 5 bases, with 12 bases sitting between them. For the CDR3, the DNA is TGCAGCGTTGAATGGGGGTCCGGGTATGGCTACACCTTC. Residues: CSVEWGSGYGYTF. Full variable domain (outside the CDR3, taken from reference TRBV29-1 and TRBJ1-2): SAVISQKPSRDICQRGTSLTIQCQVDSQVTMMFWYRQQPGQSLTLIATANQGSEATYESGFVIDKFPISRPNLTFSTLTVSNMSPEDSSIYLCSVEWGSGYGYTFGSGTRLTVV.

The CDR3, as DNA: TGTGCCAGCAGCTTAGGAAGGGCCTGGGGGGCCAACGTCCTGACTTTC. This codes for CASSLGRAWGANVLTF. This chain uses TRBV7-9 with TRBJ2-6; no definite D call. V lost 1 base, J lost 4 bases, and 11 bases lay in between. The germline V gene has CDR1 SEHNR and CDR2 FQNEAQ (reference sequence). The CDR3 sequence is 16 residues long. Drawing the rest from reference TRBV7-9 and TRBJ2-6, the complete variable domain is DTGVSQNPRHKITKRGQNVTFRCDPISEHNRLYWYRQTLGQGPEFLTYFQNEAQLEKSRLLSDRFSAERPKGSFSTLEIQRTEQGDSAMYLCASSLGRAWGANVLTFGAGSRLTVL.

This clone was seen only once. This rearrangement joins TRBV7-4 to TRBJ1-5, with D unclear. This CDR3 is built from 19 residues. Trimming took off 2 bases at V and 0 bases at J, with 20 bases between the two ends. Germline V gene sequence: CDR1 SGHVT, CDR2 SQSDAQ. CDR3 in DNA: TGTGCCAGCAGCTTACCCGAGCGTCGGGTGGCATATAGCAATCAGCCCCAGCATTTT. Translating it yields CASSLPERRVAYSNQPQHF.

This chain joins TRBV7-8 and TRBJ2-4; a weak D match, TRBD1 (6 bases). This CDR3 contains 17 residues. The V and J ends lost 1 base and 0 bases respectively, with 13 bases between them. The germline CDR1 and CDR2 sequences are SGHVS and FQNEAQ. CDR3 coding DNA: TGTGCCAGCAGCTTAGGGGGGCTGGGGAGAGCCAAAAACATTCAGTACTTC. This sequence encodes CASSLGGLGRAKNIQYF.

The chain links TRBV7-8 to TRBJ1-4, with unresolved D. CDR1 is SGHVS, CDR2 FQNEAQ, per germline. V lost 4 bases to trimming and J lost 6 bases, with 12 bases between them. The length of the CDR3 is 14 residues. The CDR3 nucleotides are TGTGCCAGCAGCTCTCGAGGGTTGGATGAAAAACTGTTTTTT. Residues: CASSSRGLDEKLFF. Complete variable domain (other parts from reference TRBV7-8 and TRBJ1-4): GAGVSQSPRYKVAKRGQDVALRCDPISGHVSLFWYQQALGQGPEFLTYFQNEAQLDKSGLPSDRFFAERPEGSVSTLKIQRTQQEDSAVYLCASSSRGLDEKLFFGSGTQLSVL.

The CDR3 loop is CASRVWGLAVPSTDTQYF. The CDR3 nucleotides read TGTGCCAGCAGGGTCTGGGGACTAGCGGTACCTAGCACAGATACGCAGTATTTT. The V call is TRBV27, the J call TRBJ2-3; 11 bases fit TRBD2. Unmatched junction bases numbered 11, after V lost 6 bases and J lost 0 bases. The CDR3 has 18 residues. Per germline, CDR1 MNHEY and CDR2 SMNVEV (reference sequence).

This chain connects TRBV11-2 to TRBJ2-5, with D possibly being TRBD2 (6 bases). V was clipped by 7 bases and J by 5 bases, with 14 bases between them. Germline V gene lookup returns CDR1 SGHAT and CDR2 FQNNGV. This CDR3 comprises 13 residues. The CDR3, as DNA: TGTGCCAGCACCCGAGACCGGGGGGAGACCCAGTACTTC. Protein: CASTRDRGETQYF.

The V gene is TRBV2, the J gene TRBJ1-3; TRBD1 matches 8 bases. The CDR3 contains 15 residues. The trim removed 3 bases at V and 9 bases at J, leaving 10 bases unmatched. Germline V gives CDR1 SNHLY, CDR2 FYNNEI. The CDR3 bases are TGTGCCAGCAGTGATTTAACAGGGGGAGGGGGCACCATATATTTT. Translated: CASSDLTGGGGTIYF.

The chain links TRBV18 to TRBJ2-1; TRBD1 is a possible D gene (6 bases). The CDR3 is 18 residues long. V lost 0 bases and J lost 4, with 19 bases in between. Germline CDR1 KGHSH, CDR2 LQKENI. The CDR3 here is CASSPPRGRGILYNEQFF. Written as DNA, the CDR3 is TGTGCCAGCTCACCACCCAGGGGCAGGGGAATACTTTACAATGAGCAGTTCTTC.

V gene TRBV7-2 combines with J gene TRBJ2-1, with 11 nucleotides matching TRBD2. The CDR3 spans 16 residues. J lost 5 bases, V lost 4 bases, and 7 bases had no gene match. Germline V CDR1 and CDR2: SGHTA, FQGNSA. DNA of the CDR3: TGTGCCAGCAGCTCAAGACTAGCGGGAACGGACAATGAGCAGTTCTTC. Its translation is CASSSRLAGTDNEQFF.

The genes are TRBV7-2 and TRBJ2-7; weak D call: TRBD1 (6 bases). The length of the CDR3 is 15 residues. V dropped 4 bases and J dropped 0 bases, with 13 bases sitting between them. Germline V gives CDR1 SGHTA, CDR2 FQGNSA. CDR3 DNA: TGTGCCAGCAGCTCCCAGACAGGCATCTCCTACGAGCAGTACTTC. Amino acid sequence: CASSSQTGISYEQYF.

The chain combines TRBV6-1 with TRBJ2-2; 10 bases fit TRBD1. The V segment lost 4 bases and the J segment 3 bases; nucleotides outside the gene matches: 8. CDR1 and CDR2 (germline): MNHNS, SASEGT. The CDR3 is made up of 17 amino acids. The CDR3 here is CASSGVRTGGYTGELFF. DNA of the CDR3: TGTGCCAGCAGTGGAGTCCGGACAGGGGGTTACACCGGGGAGCTGTTTTTT.

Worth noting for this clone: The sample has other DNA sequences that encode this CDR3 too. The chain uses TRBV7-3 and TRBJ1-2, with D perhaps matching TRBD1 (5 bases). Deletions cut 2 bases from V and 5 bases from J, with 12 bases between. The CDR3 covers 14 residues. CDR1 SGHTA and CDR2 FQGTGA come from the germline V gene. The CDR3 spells CASSLLPGPYGYTF. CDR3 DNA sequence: TGTGCCAGCAGCTTACTCCCAGGGCCTTATGGCTACACCTTC.

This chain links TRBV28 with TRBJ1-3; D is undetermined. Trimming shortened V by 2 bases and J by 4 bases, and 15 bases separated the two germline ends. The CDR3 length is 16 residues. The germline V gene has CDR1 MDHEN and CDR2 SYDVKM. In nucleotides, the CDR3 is TGTGCCAGCAGTTTAATAGGAGGAACCGACGGAAACACCATATATTTT. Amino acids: CASSLIGGTDGNTIYF.

The CDR3 DNA reads TGTGCCAGCAGCGGACAGGGGGCAATAGATACGCAGTATTTT. As protein: CASSGQGAIDTQYF. The chain combines TRBV25-1 with TRBJ2-3; 11 bases are a match to TRBD1. CDR1 and CDR2 (germline): MGHDK, SYGVNS. The junction had 4 bases not matched to a gene; V was cut back by 6 bases and J by 5 bases. The CDR3 is made up of 14 amino acids.

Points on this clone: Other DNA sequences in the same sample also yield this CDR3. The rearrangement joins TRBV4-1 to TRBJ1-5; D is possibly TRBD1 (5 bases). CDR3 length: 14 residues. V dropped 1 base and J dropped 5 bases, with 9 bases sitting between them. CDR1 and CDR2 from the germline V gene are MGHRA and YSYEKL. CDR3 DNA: TGCGCCAGCAGCCAAGGAAGAGGGGATCAGCCCCAGCATTTT. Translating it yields CASSQGRGDQPQHF.

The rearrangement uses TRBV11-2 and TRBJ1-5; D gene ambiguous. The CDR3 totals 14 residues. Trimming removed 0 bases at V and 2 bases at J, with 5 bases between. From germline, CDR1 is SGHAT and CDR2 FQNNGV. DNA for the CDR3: TGTGCCAGCAGCTTAGATGGTCGCAATCAGCCCCAGCATTTT. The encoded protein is CASSLDGRNQPQHF.

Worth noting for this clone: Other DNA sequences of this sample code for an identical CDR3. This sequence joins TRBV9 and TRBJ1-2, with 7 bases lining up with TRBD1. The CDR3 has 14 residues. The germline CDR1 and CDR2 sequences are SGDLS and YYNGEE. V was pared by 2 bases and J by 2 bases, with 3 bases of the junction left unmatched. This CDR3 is CASSVTGANYGYTF. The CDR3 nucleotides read TGTGCCAGCAGCGTTACAGGGGCGAACTATGGCTACACCTTC.

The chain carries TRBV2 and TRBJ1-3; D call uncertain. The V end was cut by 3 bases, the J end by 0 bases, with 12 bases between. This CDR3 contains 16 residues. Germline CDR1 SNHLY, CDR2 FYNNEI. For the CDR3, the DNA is TGTGCCAGCAGTGAGTTAGGTCAGAACTCTGGAAACACCATATATTTT. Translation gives CASSELGQNSGNTIYF.

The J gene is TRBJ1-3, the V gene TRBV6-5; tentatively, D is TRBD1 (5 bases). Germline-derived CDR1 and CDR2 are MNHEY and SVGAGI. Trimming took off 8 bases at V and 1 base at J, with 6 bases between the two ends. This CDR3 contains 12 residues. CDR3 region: CASGGSGNTIYF. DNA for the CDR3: TGTGCCAGCGGGGGGTCTGGAAACACCATATATTTT.

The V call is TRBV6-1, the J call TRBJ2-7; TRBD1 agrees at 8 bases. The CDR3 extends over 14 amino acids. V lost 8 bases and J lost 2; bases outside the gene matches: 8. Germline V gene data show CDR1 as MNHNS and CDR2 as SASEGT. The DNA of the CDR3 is TGTGCCAGCCTACAGGGGGGTTTTGCCTACGAGCAGTACTTC. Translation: CASLQGGFAYEQYF.

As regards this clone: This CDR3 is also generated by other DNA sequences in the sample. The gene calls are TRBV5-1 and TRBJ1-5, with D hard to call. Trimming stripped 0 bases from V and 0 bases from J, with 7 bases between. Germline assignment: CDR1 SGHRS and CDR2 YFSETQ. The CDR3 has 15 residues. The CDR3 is CASSLDSGSNQPQHF. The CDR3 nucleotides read TGCGCCAGCAGCTTGGATAGCGGTAGCAATCAGCCCCAGCATTTT. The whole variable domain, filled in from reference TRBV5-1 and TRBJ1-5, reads KAGVTQTPRYLIKTRGQQVTLSCSPISGHRSVSWYQQTPGQGLQFLFEYFSETQRNKGNFPGRFSGRQFSNSRSEMNVSTLELGDSALYLCASSLDSGSNQPQHFGDGTRLSIL.

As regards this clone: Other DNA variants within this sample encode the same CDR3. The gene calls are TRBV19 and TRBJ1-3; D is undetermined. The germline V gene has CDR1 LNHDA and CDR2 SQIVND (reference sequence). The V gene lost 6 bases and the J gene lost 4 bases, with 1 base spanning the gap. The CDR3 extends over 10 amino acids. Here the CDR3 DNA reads TGTGCCAGTAGCGGAAACACCATATATTTT. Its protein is CASSGNTIYF.